This TCR beta chain was identified in a study of CD8 T cells in ankylosing spondylitis. In the case of this clonotype: The antigen remains unidentified.

Study-level points and caveats: Earlier work had already found some motif variants in reactive arthritis synovial fluid and blood. There was a TCR beta motif, made of several highly homologous variants, that appeared characteristic of ankylosing spondylitis blood.

Quantitative 5'-RACE with molecular barcodes generated TCR beta libraries. TCRdb reprocessed the 5' RACE reads with MiXCR, giving one entry per CDR3 protein. The table records more than 500,000 distinct CDR3 sequences, less than 6% of them present only once. This CDR3 region has 14 residues. V was shortened by 4 bases and J by 3 bases, with 12 bases between the two germline ends. CDR1 and CDR2 (germline): MGHRA, YSYEKL. Sample: blood, either unsorted or a sorted T cell fraction (not recorded which). The source of this sequence is a male donor with ankylosing spondylitis. The chain couples TRBV4-1 to TRBJ2-5, with D possibly called TRBD1 or TRBD2 (5 bases each). CDR3 sequence (DNA): TGCGCCAGCAGCCGCTCCGGGACGGAAGAGACCCAGTACTTC. Translating gives CASSRSGTEETQYF.